These 19 T cell receptor beta chains came from one sample sequenced in a study of a mutant IDH1 vaccine in newly diagnosed glioma. Which antigens these TCRs recognize remains unknown. The time point denotes: week 35, safety follow-up. Vaccination comprised doses that each held 300 ug of mutant IDH1 20-mer peptide, plus topical imiquimod. Some clones are missing from TCRdb's copy, which holds only in-frame ones; the method was immunoSEQ multiplex PCR. This sample has tens of thousands of clones, with 60% to 75% found just once. The sample consisted of PBMCs, taken from a glioma patient whose treatment included an IDH1 peptide vaccine. The receptors were gathered from a man aged 45-60 years with glioma.

The rearrangement joins TRBV5-1 to TRBJ1-1, with 9 bases identical to TRBD1. With 0 bases clipped from V and 3 bases from J, the junction kept 6 bases outside the gene matches. The CDR3 covers 16 residues. CDR1 is SGHRS and CDR2 is YFSETQ in the germline V gene. The CDR3: CASSLGTGDQDTEAFF. The CDR3 coding sequence is TGCGCCAGCAGCTTGGGGACAGGGGATCAGGACACTGAAGCTTTCTTT.

This chain uses TRBV4-3 with TRBJ2-7, with 7 bases lining up with TRBD1. V dropped 4 bases and J dropped 2; count of bases not matched to a gene: 2. Looked up from germline, CDR1 is LGHNA and CDR2 is YSLEER. The CDR3 has 13 amino acids. CDR3 nucleotides: TGCGCCAGCAGCCGACAGGGAACCTACGAGCAGTACTTC. It encodes CASSRQGTYEQYF.

The chain carries TRBV7-2 and TRBJ2-1, with 7 nucleotides matching TRBD1. The CDR3 extends over 13 amino acids. The V segment lost 2 bases and the J segment 8 bases; nucleotides outside the gene matches: 3. From germline, CDR1 is SGHTA and CDR2 FQGNSA. CDR3 sequence (DNA): TGTGCCAGCAGCTTAAACAGGGGCTATGAGCAGTTCTTC. Its protein is CASSLNRGYEQFF.

The chain joins TRBV5-1 to TRBJ2-4; the match to TRBD2 covers 7 bases. The V gene's germline CDR1 is SGHRS and CDR2 YFSETQ. The CDR3 loop spans 14 amino acids. The J segment lost 5 bases and the V segment lost 0 bases, leaving 2 bases of the junction unmatched. CDR3 DNA: TGCGCCAGCAGCTTGGGGCTAGCGGAAAACATTCAGTACTTC. Encoded protein: CASSLGLAENIQYF.

The chain carries TRBV9 and TRBJ1-2; no clear D. V was clipped by 3 bases and J by 6 bases, with 9 bases between them. Germline CDR1 SGDLS, CDR2 YYNGEE. The CDR3 is made up of 12 amino acids. CDR3 sequence: CASSADPHGYTF. For the CDR3, the DNA is TGTGCCAGCAGCGCGGACCCTCATGGCTACACCTTC.

The chain couples TRBV29-1 to TRBJ2-3; 8 bases are shared with TRBD2. The CDR3 length is 14 residues. Germline CDR1 reads SQVTM; CDR2 reads ANQGSEA. Trimming removed 3 bases from V and 1 base from J; junction bases left unmatched: 3. Here the CDR3 DNA reads TGCAGCGTTGACATAGCGGGGCGCACAGATACGCAGTATTTT. Its translation is CSVDIAGRTDTQYF.

This clone has only a few counts. V and J are TRBV27 and TRBJ2-3, with TRBD1 matching over 9 bases. The CDR3 extends over 15 amino acids. Germline CDR1 and CDR2: MNHEY and SMNVEV (reference sequence). J lost 4 bases, V lost 8 bases, and 10 bases had no gene match. The CDR3 sequence: CASQPGQGRADTQYF. The CDR3 region has the DNA TGTGCCAGCCAACCGGGACAGGGAAGGGCAGATACGCAGTATTTT.

The gene calls are TRBV5-4 and TRBJ1-4, with 8 bases fitting TRBD1. In germline, CDR1 is SGHNT, CDR2 YYREEE (reference sequence). V gave up 4 bases and J gave up 6 bases; unmatched junction bases: 8. The CDR3 is made up of 15 amino acids. Written as DNA, the CDR3 is TGTGCCAGCAGCCTCCGGACAGGGAGGGATGAAAAACTGTTTTTT. It yields the protein CASSLRTGRDEKLFF.

The chain uses TRBV7-2 and TRBJ2-7; weak D call: TRBD1 (6 bases). CDR3 length: 15 amino acids. Trimming took 5 bases from V and 3 from J, leaving 17 bases between them. Germline CDR1 is SGHTA and CDR2 is FQGNSA. The CDR3 loop reads CASSPGGDRNYEQYF. The DNA for the CDR3 is TGTGCCAGCAGCCCCGGAGGAGACAGGAACTACGAGCAGTACTTC.

This chain links TRBV19 with TRBJ2-7; tentatively, D is TRBD1 (6 bases). V lost 3 bases and J lost 7, with 22 bases in between. The CDR3 spans 16 residues. Germline values: CDR1 LNHDA, CDR2 SQIVND (reference sequence). Written as DNA, the CDR3 is TGTGCCAGTAGTATTCTAGCTTCGGCAGGGGAAGAGGAGCAGTACTTC. This translates into CASSILASAGEEEQYF. Full variable domain (missing parts from reference TRBV19 and TRBJ2-7): DGGITQSPKYLFRKEGQNVTLSCEQNLNHDAMYWYRQDPGQGLRLIYYSQIVNDFQKGDIAEGYSVSREKKESFPLTVTSAQKNPTAFYLCASSILASAGEEEQYFGPGTRLTVT.

This clone turned up a few times. V and J are TRBV9 and TRBJ2-7; possibly TRBD1 for D (6 bases). Per the germline V gene, CDR1 is SGDLS and CDR2 is YYNGEE. This CDR3 has 15 amino acids. Trimming left V 0 bases short and J 2 bases short, with 12 bases between. CDR3: CASSVAEDRAYEQYF. The CDR3 DNA reads TGTGCCAGCAGCGTAGCCGAGGACAGAGCCTACGAGCAGTACTTC.

The rearrangement uses TRBV2 and TRBJ1-2; D gene unclear. Germline V gene lookup returns CDR1 SNHLY and CDR2 FYNNEI. V was cut by 3 bases and J by 8 bases, with 10 bases left in between. The length of the CDR3 is 12 residues. Written as DNA, the CDR3 is TGTGCCAGCAGTGATCGGGAGCACGGCTACACCTTC. Translating it yields CASSDREHGYTF. The full variable domain, with the rest looked up from reference TRBV2 and TRBJ1-2, is EPEVTQTPSHQVTQMGQEVILRCVPISNHLYFYWYRQILGQKVEFLVSFYNNEISEKSEIFDDQFSVERPDGSNFTLKIRSTKLEDSAMYFCASSDREHGYTFGSGTRLTVV.

This clone was observed a handful of times. The CDR3 here is CASSQGQVYQPQHF. CDR3 bases: TGCGCCAGCAGCCAAGGACAGGTTTATCAGCCCCAGCATTTT. The chain carries TRBV4-3 and TRBJ1-5; D possibly corresponds to TRBD1 (6 bases). V was shortened by 1 base and J by 5 bases, with 9 bases between the two germline ends. The CDR3 totals 14 residues. CDR1 LGHNA and CDR2 YSLEER come from the germline V gene.

The chain carries TRBV28 and TRBJ1-5; D is possibly TRBD1 (6 bases). This CDR3 is 15 amino acids long. The V and J ends lost 10 bases and 6 bases respectively, with 22 bases between them. Germline CDR1 is MDHEN and CDR2 is SYDVKM. The CDR3 DNA is TGTGCCATCAGGGGACCCTCTGTGGTAACTCAGCCCCAGCATTTT. Its protein product is CAIRGPSVVTQPQHF.

J is TRBJ2-3 and V is TRBV5-6; D not resolved. The CDR3 is made up of 13 amino acids. CDR1 and CDR2 (germline): SGHDT, YYEEEE. V shed 3 bases and J shed 2 bases, with 7 bases lying between them. CDR3 protein: CASSSSLTDTQYF. The CDR3 region has the DNA TGTGCCAGCAGCTCTTCCCTCACAGATACGCAGTATTTT.

This clone occurred many times. The chain couples TRBV19 to TRBJ1-3; TRBD1 might be the D (6 bases). The CDR3 is 15 amino acids. CDR1 is LNHDA, CDR2 SQIVND, per germline (reference sequence). V was shortened by 10 bases and J by 3 bases, with 19 bases between the two germline ends. The CDR3 sequence: CATRGGSTFGNTIYF. CDR3 coding DNA: TGTGCCACCAGAGGGGGATCTACCTTTGGAAACACCATATATTTT.

This clone was recorded a few times. The chain has TRBV7-3 and TRBJ1-1, with 7 bases aligning to TRBD1. Germline V gene lookup returns CDR1 SGHTA and CDR2 FQGTGA. V gave up 5 bases and J gave up 4 bases; unmatched junction bases: 7. This CDR3 spans 14 amino acids. DNA for the CDR3: TGTGCCAGCAGCCCGACAGGGAGAGGCACTGAAGCTTTCTTT. Residues: CASSPTGRGTEAFF.

J is TRBJ2-7 and V is TRBV30; D perhaps matches TRBD1 (5 bases). CDR1 GTSNPN and CDR2 SVGIG come from the germline V gene (reference sequence). The length of the CDR3 is 11 residues. Trimming removed 8 bases from V and 4 bases from J, with 12 bases in between. The chain's CDR3 is CAARALYEQYF. DNA for the CDR3: TGTGCCGCCAGGGCCTTATACGAGCAGTACTTC.

A few counts support this clone. This chain connects TRBV6-5 to TRBJ1-1; D perhaps matches TRBD1 (6 bases). CDR3 length equals 13 residues. Trimming took off 6 bases at V and 12 bases at J, with 20 bases between the two ends. Germline V gene sequence: CDR1 MNHEY, CDR2 SVGAGI. CDR3 sequence (DNA): TGTGCCAGCAGACCCCAGACGGACGGGGGGCCTTTCTTT. This gives the protein CASRPQTDGGPFF.